The 11 T cell receptor beta chains presented below share a single source sample, sequenced in a study of cytomegalovirus exposure and HLA in healthy donors. PCR was performed using 60 Vbeta and 13 Jbeta primers. Profiling relied on immunoSEQ multiplex PCR, and the TCRdb table lists in-frame clones only, not all of them. This sample contains approximately 150,000 clones. Specimen: PBMCs. These receptors were collected from a woman aged 18-30 years in good health and CMV-seronegative.

For this clone: Different DNA sequences within this sample yield the same CDR3. The rearrangement joins TRBV5-1 to TRBJ2-7; TRBD2 is a possible D gene (6 bases). This CDR3 has 13 amino acids. Trimming removed 0 bases at V and 6 bases at J, with 10 bases between. CDR1 and CDR2 (germline): SGHRS, YFSETQ. The CDR3 loop is CASSLGQGGEQYF. The CDR3 region has the DNA TGCGCCAGCAGCTTGGGGCAGGGAGGCGAGCAGTACTTC.

The chain is built from TRBV30 and TRBJ1-1; D call uncertain. V lost 4 bases and J 0 bases, leaving 3 bases between the germline ends. Germline V gene sequence: CDR1 GTSNPN, CDR2 SVGIG (reference sequence). CDR3 length: 11 amino acids. The CDR3 region has the DNA TGTGCCTGGATTATGAACACTGAAGCTTTCTTT. It yields the protein CAWIMNTEAFF.

V is TRBV4-1 and J is TRBJ2-3; weak D call: TRBD1 (5 bases). There are 14 residues in the CDR3. With 2 bases removed from V and 5 bases from J, the gap between germline ends came to 11 bases. Germline V gene data show CDR1 as MGHRA and CDR2 as YSYEKL. The CDR3 spells CASSQSPTGDTQYF. DNA of the CDR3: TGCGCCAGCAGCCAAAGCCCCACAGGAGATACGCAGTATTTT.

The CDR3 coding sequence is TGTGCCAGCAGTTACGGAACAGGGGTCTACGAGCAGTACTTC. This codes for CASSYGTGVYEQYF. This chain uses TRBV6-6 with TRBJ2-7, with 7 bases identical to TRBD1. After removal of 2 bases from V and 3 bases from J, the junction contained 4 bases not matched to a gene. CDR1 is MNHNY, CDR2 SVGAGI, per germline (reference sequence). CDR3 length: 14 residues.

The CDR3 reads CASSLARGQRGNGYTF. DNA of the CDR3: TGTGCCAGCAGCTTGGCCAGGGGACAGAGAGGTAATGGCTACACCTTC. The gene calls are TRBV5-6 and TRBJ1-2; 7 nucleotides align to TRBD1. This CDR3 is built from 16 residues. The junction had 11 bases not matched to a gene; V was cut back by 0 bases and J by 6 bases. CDR1 is SGHDT and CDR2 is YYEEEE in the germline V gene.

This chain connects TRBV2 to TRBJ1-1; possible D gene TRBD1, 5 bases. V was clipped by 6 bases and J by 0 bases, with 14 bases between them. Germline assignment: CDR1 SNHLY and CDR2 FYNNEI. This CDR3 has 15 residues. The CDR3 region is CASSPRTQMNTEAFF. The CDR3 DNA reads as TGTGCCAGCAGCCCCAGGACACAGATGAACACTGAAGCTTTCTTT.

The chain combines TRBV5-1 with TRBJ2-1, with 10 positions matching TRBD1. Per the germline V gene, CDR1 is SGHRS and CDR2 is YFSETQ. This CDR3 is built from 13 residues. V lost 5 bases, J lost 7 bases, and 3 bases stayed unmatched. The CDR3 loop is CASSRDRGNEQFF. CDR3 DNA sequence: TGCGCCAGCAGTCGGGACAGGGGAAATGAGCAGTTCTTC.

V gene TRBV5-1 combines with J gene TRBJ2-5; 10 positions agree with TRBD2. Germline assignment: CDR1 SGHRS and CDR2 YFSETQ. This CDR3 spans 16 amino acids. V lost 3 bases, J lost 6 bases, and 11 bases stayed unmatched. The CDR3 DNA reads TGCGCCAGCAGCTGGACTAGCGGATCCGTCGTGAAGACCCAGTACTTC. Residues: CASSWTSGSVVKTQYF.

This chain joins TRBV4-1 and TRBJ1-6; D remains ambiguous. In germline, CDR1 is MGHRA, CDR2 YSYEKL. Trimming pared 7 bases from V and 0 bases from J, leaving 10 bases between. This CDR3 has 15 residues. This CDR3 reads CASTTISSYNSPLHF. As DNA, the CDR3 is TGCGCCAGCACCACGATCAGCTCCTATAATTCACCCCTCCACTTT.

A note on this clone: This CDR3 fails to terminate in the conserved phenylalanine or tryptophan, so it likely reflects a read error. The chain is built from TRBV10-3 and TRBJ2-3; a weak D match, TRBD2 (6 bases). The CDR3 loop spans 14 amino acids. Germline assignment: CDR1 ENHRY and CDR2 SYGVKD. The ends were cut back, 9 bases at V and 0 bases at J, with 13 bases in the middle. The CDR3 loop is CAIRGGTSTDTQYS. CDR3 nucleotides: TGTGCCATTAGAGGCGGGACTAGCACAGATACGCAGTATTCT.

The chain uses TRBV5-4 and TRBJ2-4; D might be TRBD2 (6 bases). The germline V and J ends were trimmed by 4 bases and 3 bases, with 20 bases remaining between them. Germline V gene data show CDR1 as SGHNT and CDR2 as YYREEE (reference sequence). The CDR3 has 17 residues. In DNA form, the CDR3 reads TGTGCCAGCAGCGGCGGACTCGGCGGGGACGTCAAAAACATTCAGTACTTC. Protein sequence: CASSGGLGGDVKNIQYF.